The entry that follows covers one T cell receptor (beta chain) sequence. One base separates it from a far larger clone, so it is likely a read error. Germline V gives CDR1 SGHNT, CDR2 YYREEE (reference sequence). Trimming took 2 bases from V and 10 from J, leaving 16 bases between them. The CDR3 has 14 amino acids. The data derive from a study of low-dose radiotherapy and immunotherapy resistance in tumors. Study details: The regimen for patients comprised intravenous nivolumab 240 mg every two weeks plus intravenous ipilimumab 1 mg/kg every six weeks.

First-strand cDNA used TRAV- and TRBV-specific primers, covering alpha and beta chains. The TCRs were subjected to amplification over about 20 PCR cycles employing a constant-region primer in conjunction with a V-primer adapter. TCRdb re-called the reads with MiXCR, one entry per CDR3 protein. The sample carries 65,000 to 95,000 distinct CDR3 sequences, over 15% recorded once. Time point denoted: after trial treatment. Regarding treatment: LDRT plus nivolumab, ipilimumab, low-dose cyclophosphamide and aspirin (RACIN trial). The sample in question was PBMCs, obtained after low-dose radiotherapy plus immunotherapy. This clonotype was sampled from a male donor with prostate cancer. This chain links TRBV5-4 with TRBJ2-1; TRBD2 is a possible D gene (5 bases). The DNA of the CDR3 is TGTGCCAGCAGCTTTCGGGGAACCTCCTACGAGCAGTTCTTC. Translation: CASSFRGTSYEQFF.